This T cell receptor (beta chain) was profiled in a study of blood T cells in healthy people across ages. The second PCR ran about 6 to 12 cycles with a sample-barcoded 5' primer and J-beta primers. TCRdb recomputed calls from the 5' RACE reads with MiXCR, one row per CDR3 protein. This sample carries fewer than 2 million distinct CDR3 sequences, roughly two fifths of them seen once, and the ten largest clones take more than 20%. The ends lost 6 bases at V and 0 bases at J; junction bases unmatched: 8. Per germline, CDR1 ENHRY and CDR2 SYGVKD. This CDR3 is 15 amino acids long. A remark on this clonotype: Its antigen is unknown.

Findings and limits, study-wide: Per million T cells, the diversity of TCR beta decreased roughly linearly as age advanced. Researchers report that TCR beta diversity correlated strongly with naive T cell percentage. Among long-lived donors, naive CD4+ cells were more numerous and diversity higher than in aged donors.

The receptor comes from a human donor in good health. Sequencing input: blood. The rearrangement uses TRBV10-3 and TRBJ2-7, with 7 bases fitting TRBD1. CDR3 bases: TGTGCCATCAGACCCTCGACAGGGAGCTCCTACGAGCAGTACTTC. This encodes CAIRPSTGSSYEQYF.